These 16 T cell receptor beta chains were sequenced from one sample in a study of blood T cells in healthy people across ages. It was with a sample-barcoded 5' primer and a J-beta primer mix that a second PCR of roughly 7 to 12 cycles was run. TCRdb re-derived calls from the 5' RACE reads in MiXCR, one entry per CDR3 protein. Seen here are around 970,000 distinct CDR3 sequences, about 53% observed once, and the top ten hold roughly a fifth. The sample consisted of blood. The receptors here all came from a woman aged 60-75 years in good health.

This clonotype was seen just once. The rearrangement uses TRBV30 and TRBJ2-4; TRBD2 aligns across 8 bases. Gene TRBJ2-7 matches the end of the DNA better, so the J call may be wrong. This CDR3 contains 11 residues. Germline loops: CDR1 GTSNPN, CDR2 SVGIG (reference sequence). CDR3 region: CAWSAGGEQYF. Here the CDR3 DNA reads TGTGCCTGGTCCGCGGGGGGCGAGCAGTACTTC.

Here the CDR3 DNA reads TGTGCCAGCAGTTTCTACGCGGGACTAACCTATGGCTACACCTTC. It encodes CASSFYAGLTYGYTF. The chain is built from TRBV28 and TRBJ1-2, with D possibly matching TRBD1 (5 bases). V lost 3 bases and J lost 4, with 15 bases in between. The CDR3 extends over 15 amino acids. CDR1 is MDHEN and CDR2 is SYDVKM in the germline V gene.

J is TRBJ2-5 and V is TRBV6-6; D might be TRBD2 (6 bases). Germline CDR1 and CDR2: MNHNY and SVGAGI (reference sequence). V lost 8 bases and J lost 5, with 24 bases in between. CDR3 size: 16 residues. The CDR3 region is CASGGRKQQDWETQYF. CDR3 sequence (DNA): TGTGCCAGCGGAGGGAGGAAACAACAGGATTGGGAGACCCAGTACTTC.

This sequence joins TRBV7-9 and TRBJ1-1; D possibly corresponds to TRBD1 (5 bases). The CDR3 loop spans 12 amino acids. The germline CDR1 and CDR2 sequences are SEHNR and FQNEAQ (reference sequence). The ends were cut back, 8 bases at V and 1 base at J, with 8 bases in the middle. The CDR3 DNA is TGTGCCAGCGGGACGGAGAACACTGAAGCTTTCTTT. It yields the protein CASGTENTEAFF.

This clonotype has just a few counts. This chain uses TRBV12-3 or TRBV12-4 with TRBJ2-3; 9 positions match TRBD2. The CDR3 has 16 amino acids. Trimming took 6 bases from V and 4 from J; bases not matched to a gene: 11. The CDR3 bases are TGTGCCAGCAGCGCCCCCGGGACTAGCTTACCAGATACGCAGTATTTT. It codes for CASSAPGTSLPDTQYF.

The CDR3 DNA sequence: TGTGCCAGCAGACCAACGGGGCGCTCTGGGGCCAACGTCCTGACTTTC. Residues: CASRPTGRSGANVLTF. V and J are TRBV7-2 and TRBJ2-6; D possibly uses TRBD1 or TRBD2 (5 bases each). V was trimmed by 6 bases and J by 0 bases, leaving 12 bases between them. Germline V gene data show CDR1 as SGHTA and CDR2 as FQGNSA. The CDR3 totals 16 residues.

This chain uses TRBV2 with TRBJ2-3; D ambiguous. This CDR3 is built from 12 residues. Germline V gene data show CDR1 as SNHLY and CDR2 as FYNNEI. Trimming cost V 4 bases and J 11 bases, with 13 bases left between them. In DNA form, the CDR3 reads TGTGCCAGCAGTGTAGGTGAAAAGCGGCAGTATTTT. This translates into CASSVGEKRQYF.

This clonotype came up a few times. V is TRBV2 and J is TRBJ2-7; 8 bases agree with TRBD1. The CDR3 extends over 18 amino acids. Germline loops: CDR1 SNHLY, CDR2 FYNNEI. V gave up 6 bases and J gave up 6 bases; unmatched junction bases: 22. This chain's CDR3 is CASRPRGQGGQAWSEQYF. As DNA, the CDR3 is TGTGCCAGCAGGCCTAGAGGACAGGGAGGCCAAGCGTGGTCCGAGCAGTACTTC.

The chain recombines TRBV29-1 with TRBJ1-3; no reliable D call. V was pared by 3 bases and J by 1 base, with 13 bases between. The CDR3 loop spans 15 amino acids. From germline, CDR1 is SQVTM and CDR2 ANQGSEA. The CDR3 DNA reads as TGCAGCGTTGAGACTCTACCCTCTTCTGGAAACACCATATATTTT. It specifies CSVETLPSSGNTIYF.

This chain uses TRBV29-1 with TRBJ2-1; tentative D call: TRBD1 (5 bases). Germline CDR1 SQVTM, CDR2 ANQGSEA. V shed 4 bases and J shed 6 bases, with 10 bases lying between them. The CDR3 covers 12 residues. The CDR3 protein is CSVATVANEQFF. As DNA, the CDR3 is TGCAGCGTTGCGACAGTAGCCAATGAGCAGTTCTTC.

The CDR3 DNA reads as TGTGCCAGCAGCCAGCATCCGAGTAGCGGGGGGTACCAAGAGACCCAGTACTTC. It specifies CASSQHPSSGGYQETQYF. The V and J genes are TRBV4-2 and TRBJ2-5; 10 positions agree with TRBD2. V shed 3 bases, J shed 0 bases, and the junction held 10 bases outside the gene matches. This CDR3 comprises 18 residues. CDR1 is LGHNA and CDR2 is YNFKEQ in the germline V gene.

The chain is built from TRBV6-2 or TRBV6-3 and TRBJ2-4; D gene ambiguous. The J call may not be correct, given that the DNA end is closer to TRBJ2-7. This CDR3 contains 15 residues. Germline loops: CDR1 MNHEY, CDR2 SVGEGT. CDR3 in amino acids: CASSWGSNGNYEQYF. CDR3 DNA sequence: TGTGCCAGCAGTTGGGGTTCTAACGGAAATTACGAGCAGTACTTC.

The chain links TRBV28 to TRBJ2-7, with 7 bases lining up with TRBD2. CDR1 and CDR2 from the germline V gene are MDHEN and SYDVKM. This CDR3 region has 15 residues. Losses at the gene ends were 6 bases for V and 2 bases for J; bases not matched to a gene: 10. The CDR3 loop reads CASRVRGGRAYEQYF. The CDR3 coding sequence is TGTGCCAGCAGAGTGAGGGGCGGGAGAGCCTACGAGCAGTACTTC. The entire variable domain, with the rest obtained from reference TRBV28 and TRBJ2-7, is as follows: DVKVTQSSRYLVKRTGEKVFLECVQDMDHENMFWYRQDPGLGLRLIYFSYDVKMKEKGDIPEGYSVSREKKERFSLILESASTNQTSMYLCASRVRGGRAYEQYFGPGTRLTVT.

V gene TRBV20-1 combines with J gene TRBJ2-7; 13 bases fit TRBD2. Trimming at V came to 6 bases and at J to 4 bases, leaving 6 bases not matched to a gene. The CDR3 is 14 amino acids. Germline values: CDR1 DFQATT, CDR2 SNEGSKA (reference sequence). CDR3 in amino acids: CSATGTSGAYEQYF. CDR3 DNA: TGCAGTGCAACCGGGACTAGCGGGGCGTACGAGCAGTACTTC.

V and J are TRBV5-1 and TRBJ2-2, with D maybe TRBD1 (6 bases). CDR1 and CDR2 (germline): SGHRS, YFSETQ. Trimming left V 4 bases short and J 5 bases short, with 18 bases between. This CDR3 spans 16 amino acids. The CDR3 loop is CASSTDRGSQTGELFF. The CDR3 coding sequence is TGCGCCAGCAGCACGGACAGAGGTAGCCAAACCGGGGAGCTGTTTTTT.

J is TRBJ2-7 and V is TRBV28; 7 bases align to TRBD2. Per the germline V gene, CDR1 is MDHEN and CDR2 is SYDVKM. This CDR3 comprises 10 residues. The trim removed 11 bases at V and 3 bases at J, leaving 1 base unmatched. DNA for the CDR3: TGTGCCGCGGGAGACTACGAGCAGTACTTC. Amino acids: CAAGDYEQYF.